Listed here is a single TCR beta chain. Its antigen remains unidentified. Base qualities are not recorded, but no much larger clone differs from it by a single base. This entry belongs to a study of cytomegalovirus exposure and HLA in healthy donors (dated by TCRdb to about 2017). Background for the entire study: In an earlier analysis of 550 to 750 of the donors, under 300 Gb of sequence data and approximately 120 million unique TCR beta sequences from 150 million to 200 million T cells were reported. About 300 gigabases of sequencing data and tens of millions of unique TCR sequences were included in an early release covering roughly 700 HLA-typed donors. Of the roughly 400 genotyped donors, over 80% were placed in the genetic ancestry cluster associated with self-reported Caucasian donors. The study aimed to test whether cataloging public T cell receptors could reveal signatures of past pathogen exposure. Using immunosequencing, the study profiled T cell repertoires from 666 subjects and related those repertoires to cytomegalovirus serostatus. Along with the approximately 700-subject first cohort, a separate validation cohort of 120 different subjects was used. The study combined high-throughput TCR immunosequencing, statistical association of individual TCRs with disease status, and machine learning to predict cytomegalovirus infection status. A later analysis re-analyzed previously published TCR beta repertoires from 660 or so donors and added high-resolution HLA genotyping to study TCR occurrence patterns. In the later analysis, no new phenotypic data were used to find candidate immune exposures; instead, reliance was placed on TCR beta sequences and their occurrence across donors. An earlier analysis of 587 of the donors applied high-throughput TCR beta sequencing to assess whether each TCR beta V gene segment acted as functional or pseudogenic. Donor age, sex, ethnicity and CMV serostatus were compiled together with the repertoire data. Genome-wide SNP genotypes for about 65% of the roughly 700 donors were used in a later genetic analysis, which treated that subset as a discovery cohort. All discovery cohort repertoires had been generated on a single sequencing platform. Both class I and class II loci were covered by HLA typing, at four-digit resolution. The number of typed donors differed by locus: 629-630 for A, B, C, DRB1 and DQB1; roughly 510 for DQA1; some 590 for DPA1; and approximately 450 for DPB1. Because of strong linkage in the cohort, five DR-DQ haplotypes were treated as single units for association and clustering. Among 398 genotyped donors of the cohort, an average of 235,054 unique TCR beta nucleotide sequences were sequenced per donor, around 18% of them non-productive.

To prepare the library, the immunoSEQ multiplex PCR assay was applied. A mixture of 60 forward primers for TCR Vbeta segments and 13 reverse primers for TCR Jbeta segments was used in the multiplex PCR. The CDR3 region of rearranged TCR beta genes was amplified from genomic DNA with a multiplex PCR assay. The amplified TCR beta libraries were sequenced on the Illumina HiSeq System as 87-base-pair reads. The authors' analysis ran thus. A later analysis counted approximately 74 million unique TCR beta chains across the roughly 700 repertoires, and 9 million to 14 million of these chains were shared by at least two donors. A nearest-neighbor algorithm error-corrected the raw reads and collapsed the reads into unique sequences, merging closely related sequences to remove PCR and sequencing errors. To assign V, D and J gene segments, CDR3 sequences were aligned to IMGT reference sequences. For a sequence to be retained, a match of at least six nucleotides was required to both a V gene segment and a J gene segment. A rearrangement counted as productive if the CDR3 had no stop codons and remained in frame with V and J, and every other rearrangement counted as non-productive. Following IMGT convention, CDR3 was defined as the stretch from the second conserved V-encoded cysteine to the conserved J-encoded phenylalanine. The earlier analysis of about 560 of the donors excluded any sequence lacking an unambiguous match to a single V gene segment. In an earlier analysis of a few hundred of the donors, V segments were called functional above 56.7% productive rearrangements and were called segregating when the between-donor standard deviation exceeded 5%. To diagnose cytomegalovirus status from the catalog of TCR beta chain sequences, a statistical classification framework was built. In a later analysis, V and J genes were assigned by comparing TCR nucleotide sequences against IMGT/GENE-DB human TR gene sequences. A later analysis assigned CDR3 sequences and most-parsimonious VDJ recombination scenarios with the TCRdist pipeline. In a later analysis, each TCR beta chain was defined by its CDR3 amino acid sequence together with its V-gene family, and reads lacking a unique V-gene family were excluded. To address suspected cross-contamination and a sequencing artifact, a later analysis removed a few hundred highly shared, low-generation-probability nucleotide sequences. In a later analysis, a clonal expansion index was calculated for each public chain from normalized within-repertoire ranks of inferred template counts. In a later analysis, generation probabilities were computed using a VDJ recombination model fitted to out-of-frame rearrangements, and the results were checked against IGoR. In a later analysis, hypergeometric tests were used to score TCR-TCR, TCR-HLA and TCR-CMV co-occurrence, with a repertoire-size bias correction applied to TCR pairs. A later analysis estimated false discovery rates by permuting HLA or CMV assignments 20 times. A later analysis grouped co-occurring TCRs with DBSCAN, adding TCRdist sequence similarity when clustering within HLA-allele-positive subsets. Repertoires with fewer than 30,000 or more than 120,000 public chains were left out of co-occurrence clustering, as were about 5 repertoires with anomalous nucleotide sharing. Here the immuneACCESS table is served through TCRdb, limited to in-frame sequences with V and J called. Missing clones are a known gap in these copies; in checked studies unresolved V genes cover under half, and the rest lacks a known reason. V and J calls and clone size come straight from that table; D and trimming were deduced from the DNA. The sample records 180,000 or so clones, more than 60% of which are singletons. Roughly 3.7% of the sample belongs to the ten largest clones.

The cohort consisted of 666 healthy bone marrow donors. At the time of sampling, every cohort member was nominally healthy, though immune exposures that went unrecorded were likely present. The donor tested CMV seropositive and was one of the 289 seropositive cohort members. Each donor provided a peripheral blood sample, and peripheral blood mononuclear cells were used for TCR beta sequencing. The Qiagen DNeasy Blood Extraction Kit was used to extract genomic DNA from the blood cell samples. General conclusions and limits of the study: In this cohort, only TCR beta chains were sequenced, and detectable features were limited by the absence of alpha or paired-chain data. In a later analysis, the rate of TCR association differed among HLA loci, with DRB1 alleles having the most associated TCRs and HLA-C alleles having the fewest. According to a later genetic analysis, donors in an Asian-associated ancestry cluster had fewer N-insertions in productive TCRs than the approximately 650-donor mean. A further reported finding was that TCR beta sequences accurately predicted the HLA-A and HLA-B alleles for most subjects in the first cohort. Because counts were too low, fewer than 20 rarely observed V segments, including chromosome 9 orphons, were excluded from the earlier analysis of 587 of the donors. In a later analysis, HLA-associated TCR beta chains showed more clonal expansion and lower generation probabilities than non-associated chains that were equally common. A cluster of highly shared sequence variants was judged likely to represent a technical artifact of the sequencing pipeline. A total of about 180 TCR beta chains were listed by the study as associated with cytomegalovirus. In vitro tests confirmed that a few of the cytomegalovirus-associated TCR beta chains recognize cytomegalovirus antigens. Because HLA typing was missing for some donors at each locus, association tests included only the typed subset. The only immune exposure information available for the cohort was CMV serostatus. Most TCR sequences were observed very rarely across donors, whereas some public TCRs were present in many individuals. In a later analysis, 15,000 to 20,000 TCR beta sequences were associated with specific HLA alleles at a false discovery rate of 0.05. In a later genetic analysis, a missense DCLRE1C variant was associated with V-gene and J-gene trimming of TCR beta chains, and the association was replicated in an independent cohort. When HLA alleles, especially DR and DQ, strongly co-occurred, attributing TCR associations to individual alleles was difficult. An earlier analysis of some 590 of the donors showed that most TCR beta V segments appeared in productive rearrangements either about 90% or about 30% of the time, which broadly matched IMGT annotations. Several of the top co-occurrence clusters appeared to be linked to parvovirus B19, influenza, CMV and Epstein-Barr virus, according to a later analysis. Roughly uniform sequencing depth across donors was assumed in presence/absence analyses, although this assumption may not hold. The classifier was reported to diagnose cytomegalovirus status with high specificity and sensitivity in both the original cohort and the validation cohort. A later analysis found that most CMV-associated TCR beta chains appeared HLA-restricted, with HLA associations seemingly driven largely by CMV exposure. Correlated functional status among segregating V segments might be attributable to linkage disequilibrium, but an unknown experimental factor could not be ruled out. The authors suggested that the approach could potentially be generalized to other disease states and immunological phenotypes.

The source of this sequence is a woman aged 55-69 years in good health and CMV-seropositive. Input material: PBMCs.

The DNA sequence is given as TGCGCCAGCAGTGTATCAAATAGGGGGGGAAACACTGAAGCTTTCTTT. The translation is CASSVSNRGGNTEAFF. Here the chain combines TRBV10-1 and TRBJ1-1, with a weak D call of TRBD1 (6 bases match). V lost 4 bases and J lost 2 bases; the stretch between them is 17 bases long. In the germline V gene (reference sequence), CDR1 corresponds to WNHNN and CDR2 to SYGVQD. From cysteine to phenylalanine, the CDR3 is 16 amino acids long. Of all the DNA, just the CDR3 is kept, 48 bases in frame from base 1.